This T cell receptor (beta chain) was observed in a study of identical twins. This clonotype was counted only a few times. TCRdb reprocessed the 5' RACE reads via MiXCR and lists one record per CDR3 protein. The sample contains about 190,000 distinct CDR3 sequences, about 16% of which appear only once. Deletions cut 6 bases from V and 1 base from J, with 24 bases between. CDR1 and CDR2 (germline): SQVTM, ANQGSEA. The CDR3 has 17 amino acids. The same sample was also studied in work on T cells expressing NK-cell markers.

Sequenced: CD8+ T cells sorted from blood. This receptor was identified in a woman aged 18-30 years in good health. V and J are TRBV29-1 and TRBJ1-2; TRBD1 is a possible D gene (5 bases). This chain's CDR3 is CSVGRDGAREVNYGYTF. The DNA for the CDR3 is TGCAGCGTCGGGAGGGATGGGGCGCGAGAAGTTAACTATGGCTACACCTTC.